Below are 25 T cell receptor beta chains sequenced from a single sample in a study of graft-versus-host responses after intestinal transplantation. The table came from immunoSEQ multiplex PCR; TCRdb's copy has only in-frame clones and leaves some out. The sample consists of 20,000 to 25,000 clones, around 94% of them appearing once. This specimen consisted of PBMCs, obtained about 260 days after intestinal transplant. The receptors were sampled from a human patient who received an intestinal transplant, so some T cells may come from the graft donor.

The rearrangement joins TRBV11-2 to TRBJ1-5; D is perhaps TRBD1 (5 bases). This CDR3 comprises 13 residues. V dropped 5 bases and J dropped 5 bases, with 10 bases sitting between them. Germline CDR1 reads SGHAT; CDR2 reads FQNNGV. The DNA for the CDR3 is TGTGCCAGCAGCCCGGGACCTTATCAGCCCCAGCATTTT. It translates to CASSPGPYQPQHF.

The rearrangement uses TRBV6-5 and TRBJ1-2, with D possibly being TRBD1 (6 bases). V lost 1 base and J 4 bases, leaving 16 bases between the germline ends. In germline, CDR1 is MNHEY, CDR2 SVGAGI. This CDR3 has 16 residues. Written as DNA, the CDR3 is TGTGCCAGCAGTTACTTTTCCGCAGGGGACGGCTATGGCTACACCTTC. Its translation is CASSYFSAGDGYGYTF.

This sequence joins TRBV19 and TRBJ2-3, with TRBD2 matching over 9 bases. V dropped 7 bases and J dropped 5; count of bases not matched to a gene: 7. Germline values: CDR1 LNHDA, CDR2 SQIVND (reference sequence). CDR3 length: 14 residues. DNA for the CDR3: TGTGCCAGTAAGCGTGCGGGAGGGAAAGATACGCAGTATTTT. This codes for CASKRAGGKDTQYF.

The gene calls are TRBV5-6 and TRBJ2-7, with no clear D. V lost 0 bases and J lost 5, with 6 bases in between. Germline-derived CDR1 and CDR2 are SGHDT and YYEEEE. The CDR3 is 12 residues long. The CDR3 sequence is CASSLEAHEQYF. The CDR3 DNA is TGTGCCAGCAGCTTGGAGGCTCACGAGCAGTACTTC.

The chain employs TRBV9 and TRBJ2-3; 9 positions agree with TRBD2. Germline V lookup: CDR1 SGDLS, CDR2 YYNGEE. V shed 2 bases, J shed 4 bases, and the junction held 5 bases outside the gene matches. The CDR3 has 15 amino acids. The CDR3 region has the DNA TGTGCCAGCAGCGTTAGCGGGAGCCCCCCAGATACGCAGTATTTT. Translating it yields CASSVSGSPPDTQYF.

The V call is TRBV5-1, the J call TRBJ2-3; 11 bases line up with TRBD2. Losses at the gene ends were 4 bases for V and 5 bases for J; bases not matched to a gene: 6. Germline V lookup: CDR1 SGHRS, CDR2 YFSETQ. The CDR3 is 15 amino acids. The CDR3 here is CASSKLAGALDTQYF. The CDR3 DNA reads TGCGCCAGCAGCAAACTAGCGGGAGCCTTAGATACGCAGTATTTT.

The gene calls are TRBV6-5 and TRBJ2-1; TRBD1 matches at 9 bases. Losses at the gene ends were 2 bases for V and 8 bases for J; bases not matched to a gene: 4. This CDR3 spans 14 amino acids. CDR1 is MNHEY, CDR2 SVGAGI, per germline. The CDR3 coding sequence is TGTGCCAGCAGTTACGGGACAGGGTGGGATGAGCAGTTCTTC. It specifies CASSYGTGWDEQFF.

V usage is TRBV6-5 and J usage is TRBJ2-2, with D unresolved. CDR1 and CDR2 from the germline V gene are MNHEY and SVGAGI. The germline V and J ends were trimmed by 3 bases and 8 bases, with 10 bases remaining between them. The CDR3 loop spans 13 amino acids. CDR3 sequence reads: CASSYWGTGELFF. The CDR3 DNA follows: TGTGCCAGCAGTTATTGGGGTACTGGGGAGCTGTTTTTT.

The chain joins TRBV7-9 to TRBJ1-5; the D gene is possibly TRBD1 (5 bases). Trimming cost V 3 bases and J 4 bases, with 13 bases left between them. This CDR3 is 15 amino acids long. Per germline, CDR1 SEHNR and CDR2 FQNEAQ (reference sequence). In DNA, the CDR3 is TGTGCCAGCAGCTTTGGAGTCAGGGAAAATCAGCCCCAGCATTTT. Protein product: CASSFGVRENQPQHF.

CDR3 in amino acids: CASSSRVSGELFF. CDR3 bases: TGTGCCAGCAGTTCACGGGTCTCCGGGGAGCTGTTTTTT. The chain combines TRBV27 with TRBJ2-2, with D unresolved. V lost 4 bases and J 6 bases, leaving 9 bases between the germline ends. CDR1 MNHEY and CDR2 SMNVEV come from the germline V gene (reference sequence). The CDR3 extends over 13 amino acids.

The chain links TRBV25-1 to TRBJ1-2; 8 bases fit TRBD1. In germline, CDR1 is MGHDK, CDR2 SYGVNS. The CDR3 is 18 amino acids. Trimming cost V 0 bases and J 8 bases; bases outside gene matches: 17. In nucleotides, the CDR3 is TGTGCCAGCAGTGAATATCTCATAGGACAGGGAGGATCGGTCGGCTACACCTTC. Translated, it gives CASSEYLIGQGGSVGYTF.

The chain couples TRBV7-8 to TRBJ2-5; TRBD2 agrees at 8 bases. There are 17 residues in the CDR3. Germline lookup yields CDR1 SGHVS and CDR2 FQNEAQ. With 5 bases clipped from V and 4 bases from J, the junction kept 15 bases outside the gene matches. CDR3 sequence: CASSPRQAGVGRETQYF. The CDR3 DNA reads as TGTGCCAGCAGCCCACGCCAAGCGGGAGTAGGTAGAGAGACCCAGTACTTC.

This clone showed up just once. The chain combines TRBV9 with TRBJ2-1; 10 positions match TRBD2. The CDR3 contains 15 residues. Germline V gene lookup returns CDR1 SGDLS and CDR2 YYNGEE. With V trimmed by 0 bases and J by 10 bases, 7 bases remained unmatched. The CDR3 sequence: CASSVGLAGVGEQFF. The CDR3 DNA reads as TGTGCCAGCAGCGTAGGGCTAGCGGGAGTGGGGGAGCAGTTCTTC.

CDR3 residues: CASSGLAAAKPSYEQYF. CDR3 nucleotide sequence: TGCGCCAGCAGCGGGCTAGCGGCCGCAAAACCATCCTACGAGCAGTACTTC. The genes are TRBV4-1 and TRBJ2-7; the match to TRBD2 covers 7 bases. Trimming removed 5 bases from V and 1 base from J; junction bases left unmatched: 14. Germline V lookup: CDR1 MGHRA, CDR2 YSYEKL. The CDR3 has 17 amino acids.

This chain connects TRBV27 to TRBJ2-7; 9 bases match TRBD2. This CDR3 has 15 residues. CDR1 is MNHEY, CDR2 SMNVEV, per germline (reference sequence). J was trimmed by 4 bases and V by 2 bases; bases with no gene match: 6. CDR3 sequence (DNA): TGTGCCAGCAGTTTACGGCGGGAGGGACGGTACGAGCAGTACTTC. Protein product: CASSLRREGRYEQYF.

V gene TRBV19 combines with J gene TRBJ1-1; D gene uncertain. The CDR3 covers 15 residues. From germline, CDR1 is LNHDA and CDR2 SQIVND (reference sequence). Trimming shortened V by 1 base and J by 6 bases, and 15 bases separated the two germline ends. The CDR3 region is CASSIGAWPRAEAFF. CDR3 bases: TGTGCCAGTAGTATAGGGGCGTGGCCTCGGGCTGAAGCTTTCTTT.

The chain recombines TRBV6-5 with TRBJ2-7, with D maybe TRBD2 (5 bases). Germline V gene sequence: CDR1 MNHEY, CDR2 SVGAGI. CDR3 length: 12 residues. V was trimmed by 10 bases and J by 7 bases, leaving 17 bases between them. The CDR3 DNA reads as TGTGCCACCAAGAGGGCCTCGGCGGAGCAGTACTTC. Encoded protein: CATKRASAEQYF.

The chain links TRBV2 to TRBJ2-5; 7 bases are a match to TRBD2. The length of the CDR3 is 13 residues. The junction had 4 bases not matched to a gene; V was cut back by 7 bases and J by 2 bases. Germline-derived CDR1 and CDR2 are SNHLY and FYNNEI. The chain's CDR3 is CASNPGLQETQYF. The CDR3 DNA follows: TGTGCCAGCAACCCGGGACTACAAGAGACCCAGTACTTC. Together with reference TRBV2 and TRBJ2-5, the CDR3 gives the full variable domain: EPEVTQTPSHQVTQMGQEVILRCVPISNHLYFYWYRQILGQKVEFLVSFYNNEISEKSEIFDDQFSVERPDGSNFTLKIRSTKLEDSAMYFCASNPGLQETQYFGPGTRLLVL.

This chain connects TRBV5-1 to TRBJ2-6; 8 positions match TRBD1. The CDR3 totals 15 residues. V shed 4 bases, J shed 2 bases, and the junction held 2 bases outside the gene matches. Germline V lookup: CDR1 SGHRS, CDR2 YFSETQ. CDR3 sequence: CASSPRGPGANVLTF. The CDR3 bases are TGCGCCAGCAGCCCCAGGGGGCCTGGGGCCAACGTCCTGACTTTC. The full variable domain, in which reference TRBV5-1 and TRBJ2-6 provide the parts outside the CDR3, is KAGVTQTPRYLIKTRGQQVTLSCSPISGHRSVSWYQQTPGQGLQFLFEYFSETQRNKGNFPGRFSGRQFSNSRSEMNVSTLELGDSALYLCASSPRGPGANVLTFGAGSRLTVL.

Only one count was recorded for this clone. The chain combines TRBV4-1 with TRBJ1-1, with 8 bases lining up with TRBD1. CDR1 is MGHRA and CDR2 is YSYEKL in the germline V gene. V shed 0 bases, J shed 1 base, and the junction held 16 bases outside the gene matches. The CDR3 contains 20 residues. The CDR3 loop is CASSQDHPLGRGPWNTEAFF. DNA of the CDR3: TGCGCCAGCAGCCAAGATCATCCGTTGGGCAGGGGGCCCTGGAACACTGAAGCTTTCTTT.

The chain is built from TRBV10-2 and TRBJ2-1; perhaps TRBD2 as D (5 bases). The CDR3 totals 16 residues. Germline V gene sequence: CDR1 WSHSY, CDR2 SAAADI. Trimming shortened V by 0 bases and J by 2 bases, and 11 bases separated the two germline ends. The chain's CDR3 is CASSESRLLTYNEQFF. For the CDR3, the DNA is TGCGCCAGCAGTGAGTCTAGACTACTAACCTACAATGAGCAGTTCTTC.

The V and J genes are TRBV27 and TRBJ2-3; 12 positions agree with TRBD2. Trimming took 2 bases from V and 0 from J; bases not matched to a gene: 3. The CDR3 has 17 amino acids. CDR1 MNHEY and CDR2 SMNVEV come from the germline V gene (reference sequence). CDR3 nucleotide sequence: TGTGCCAGCAGTTTAAGAGGGACTAGCGGGAGCACAGATACGCAGTATTTT. It specifies CASSLRGTSGSTDTQYF.

The rearrangement joins TRBV6-5 to TRBJ2-1, with 8 bases fitting TRBD1. CDR3 length: 14 residues. The V segment lost 4 bases and the J segment 3 bases; nucleotides outside the gene matches: 2. Per the germline V gene, CDR1 is MNHEY and CDR2 is SVGAGI. CDR3 region: CASSSTGGYNEQFF. The CDR3 DNA reads as TGTGCCAGCAGTTCCACAGGGGGCTACAATGAGCAGTTCTTC.

V is TRBV7-9 and J is TRBJ1-3; a weak D match, TRBD1 (5 bases). This CDR3 spans 15 amino acids. Germline V gene data show CDR1 as SEHNR and CDR2 as FQNEAQ (reference sequence). Trimming cost V 1 base and J 0 bases, with 7 bases left between them. DNA of the CDR3: TGTGCCAGCAGCTTAGAGGGACTCTCTGGAAACACCATATATTTT. Encoded protein: CASSLEGLSGNTIYF.

CDR3 region: CASSLEHGMNTEAFF. The CDR3 nucleotides read TGCGCCAGCAGCTTGGAGCACGGTATGAACACTGAAGCTTTCTTT. V usage is TRBV5-1 and J usage is TRBJ1-1, with no clear D. The CDR3 is 15 amino acids. V lost 0 bases and J 0 bases, leaving 9 bases between the germline ends. The germline V gene encodes CDR1 SGHRS and CDR2 YFSETQ.